The 21 T cell receptor beta chains below were found in one sample sequenced in a study of regulatory T cells in long-lasting Graves disease. To make TCR beta libraries, researchers used iRepertoire HTBI primers and Arm-PCR of CDR3 regions. One entry per CDR3 protein results from TCRdb running MiXCR on the multiplex PCR reads. The repertoire consists of around 500,000 distinct CDR3 sequences, with roughly 12% occurring once and the leading ten covering 10%. Time point: newly diagnosed GD, antithyroid drugs for less than 3 months. PBMC-derived RNA was used for the TCR library. This same sample was also part of a study on T cells in Graves' hyperthyroidism and ophthalmopathy.

Sequences were derived from peripheral blood mononuclear cells (PBMCs), sampled at new diagnosis, from a patient treated with antithyroid drugs. These receptors originate from a man aged 30 to 45 with Graves disease.

The chain employs TRBV20-1 and TRBJ1-4; 8 bases are shared with TRBD1. Germline V gives CDR1 DFQATT, CDR2 SNEGSKA (reference sequence). The CDR3 length is 14 residues. V was pared by 1 base and J by 5 bases, with 3 bases of the junction left unmatched. DNA for the CDR3: TGCAGTGCTAGAGGGACAGGGCCCAATGAAAAACTGTTTTTT. Encoded protein: CSARGTGPNEKLFF.

This clonotype has a single count. A read error may be the cause here, since a much bigger clone is one base away. CDR3 nucleotide sequence: TGTGCCAGCAGCGTAGACGGGGCTAGCCCCTACGAGCAGTACTTC. This gives the protein CASSVDGASPYEQYF. V gene TRBV9 combines with J gene TRBJ2-7; D is tentatively TRBD1 or TRBD2 (5 bases each). V shed 0 bases and J shed 2 bases, with 12 bases lying between them. CDR1 is SGDLS, CDR2 YYNGEE, per germline. The CDR3 loop spans 15 amino acids.

Ten or more counts support this clonotype. The V and J genes are TRBV18 and TRBJ2-1; D gene uncertain. Trimming took off 3 bases at V and 7 bases at J, with 10 bases between the two ends. Germline CDR1 reads KGHSH; CDR2 reads LQKENI. The CDR3 runs 13 residues. CDR3 residues: CASSPPSRNEQFF. CDR3 bases: TGTGCCAGCTCACCGCCTAGTCGGAATGAGCAGTTCTTC.

This clonotype has a count of ten or more. This chain links TRBV29-1 with TRBJ2-2; D call uncertain. Trimming removed 4 bases from V and 7 bases from J, with 4 bases in between. The CDR3 runs to 10 residues. Germline loops: CDR1 SQVTM, CDR2 ANQGSEA. CDR3 DNA sequence: TGCAGCGTTGGGAACGGGGAGCTGTTTTTT. This encodes CSVGNGELFF.

This clonotype occurred many times. The chain uses TRBV6-1 and TRBJ2-7; D not resolved. Germline CDR1 is MNHNS and CDR2 is SASEGT. With 7 bases removed from V and 5 bases from J, the gap between germline ends came to 9 bases. The CDR3 length is 11 residues. CDR3 protein: CASTASNEQYF. The CDR3 DNA follows: TGTGCCAGCACGGCCTCTAACGAGCAGTACTTC.

To note about this clonotype: This probably arose from a read error, given a far larger clone one base away. The genes are TRBV2 and TRBJ2-7; perhaps D is TRBD1 or TRBD2 (5 bases each). Per the germline V gene, CDR1 is SNHLY and CDR2 is FYNNEI. CDR3 length equals 12 residues. This chain's CDR3 is CASSEGRDEASF. CDR3 bases: TGTGCCAGCAGTGAGGGACGGGATGAAGCTTCCTTT.

This clonotype was observed a handful of times. This chain uses TRBV7-2 with TRBJ2-7, with TRBD2 identical over 8 bases. The germline V gene encodes CDR1 SGHTA and CDR2 FQGNSA. V lost 7 bases, J lost 0 bases, and 5 bases stayed unmatched. The CDR3 totals 14 residues. The CDR3 region has the DNA TGTGCCAGCACCGCGGGGGGAAGCTCCTACGAGCAGTACTTC. Translation: CASTAGGSSYEQYF.

The chain recombines TRBV20-1 with TRBJ2-7, with a possible D match to TRBD1 (5 bases). This CDR3 is built from 12 residues. The V gene's germline CDR1 is DFQATT and CDR2 SNEGSKA (reference sequence). V dropped 4 bases and J dropped 7 bases, with 14 bases sitting between them. The CDR3, as DNA: TGCAGTGCTACAGGGCAGCTACCGGAGCAGTACTTC. This translates into CSATGQLPEQYF.

This clonotype was counted many times. This chain uses TRBV6-1 with TRBJ2-7; D possibly corresponds to TRBD2 (7 bases). The CDR3 sequence is 14 residues long. Germline lookup yields CDR1 MNHNS and CDR2 SASEGT. V lost 6 bases and J lost 5, with 17 bases in between. The CDR3 sequence is CASRRPEGGDEQYF. The CDR3 nucleotides read TGTGCCAGCAGACGTCCGGAGGGGGGGGACGAGCAGTACTTC.

This clonotype occurred a few times. The V call is TRBV4-1, the J call TRBJ2-2; D is uncertain. CDR1 MGHRA and CDR2 YSYEKL come from the germline V gene. The CDR3 sequence is 15 residues long. V dropped 1 base and J dropped 4 bases, with 10 bases sitting between them. CDR3 coding DNA: TGCGCCAGCAGCCAAGCCCCCTCGGGCACCGGGGAGCTGTTTTTT. This sequence encodes CASSQAPSGTGELFF.

V usage is TRBV19 and J usage is TRBJ2-6, with D perhaps matching TRBD1 (5 bases). Trimming removed 4 bases at V and 4 bases at J, with 11 bases between. This CDR3 has 15 residues. Per the germline V gene, CDR1 is LNHDA and CDR2 is SQIVND (reference sequence). This chain's CDR3 is CASSKQAIGANVLTF. CDR3 coding DNA: TGTGCCAGTAGTAAACAGGCCATAGGGGCCAACGTCCTGACTTTC.

A few counts support this clonotype. V usage is TRBV7-9 and J usage is TRBJ2-2; 11 bases fit TRBD1. Germline trimming cut 2 bases from V and 6 bases from J; bases unmatched to any gene: 14. The CDR3 has 19 amino acids. CDR1 and CDR2 from the germline V gene are SEHNR and FQNEAQ (reference sequence). CDR3 sequence (DNA): TGTGCCAGCAGCTTAAAGTATGGGGGACAGGGGGGCCTCGCCGGGGAGCTGTTTTTT. Translating it yields CASSLKYGGQGGLAGELFF.

Only one count was recorded for this clonotype. The final CDR3 position lacks the conserved phenylalanine or tryptophan, pointing to a likely read error. J is TRBJ2-5 and V is TRBV6-1, with D possibly TRBD2 on 7 matching bases. V dropped 8 bases and J dropped 5 bases, with 27 bases sitting between them. This CDR3 has 17 amino acids. Germline V gene lookup returns CDR1 MNHNS and CDR2 SASEGT. The DNA of the CDR3 is TGTGCCAGCGGCAACCTCCTAGGGGGGGCGATGGACGAGACCCAGTACCTC. It specifies CASGNLLGGAMDETQYL.

This clonotype was seen ten or more times. This chain connects TRBV7-2 to TRBJ2-3, with 14 bases matching TRBD2. V gave up 2 bases and J gave up 3 bases; unmatched junction bases: 1. This CDR3 spans 16 amino acids. The germline gives CDR1 SGHTA, CDR2 FQGNSA. The CDR3 nucleotides are TGTGCCAGCAGCTTAAGGACTAGCGGGAGGACAGATACGCAGTATTTT. Translated: CASSLRTSGRTDTQYF.

This clonotype was recorded at least ten times. The rearrangement links TRBV20-1 to TRBJ2-7, with D unclear. V gave up 0 bases and J gave up 2 bases, with 14 bases separating them. This CDR3 is 15 amino acids long. Germline CDR1 is DFQATT and CDR2 is SNEGSKA (reference sequence). CDR3 sequence: CSARDGSESTYEQYF. DNA of the CDR3: TGCAGTGCTAGAGATGGGTCGGAGTCCACCTACGAGCAGTACTTC.

This clonotype was seen a few times. The rearrangement joins TRBV20-1 to TRBJ1-2; 8 positions agree with TRBD1. The junction had 12 bases not matched to a gene; V was cut back by 2 bases and J by 1 base. CDR3 size: 17 residues. CDR1 and CDR2 (germline): DFQATT, SNEGSKA (reference sequence). CDR3 DNA sequence: TGCAGTGCTAGATCCGGGACAGGCGTCAACTTTAACTATGGCTACACCTTC. It yields the protein CSARSGTGVNFNYGYTF.

V gene TRBV20-1 combines with J gene TRBJ2-1; 8 nucleotides align to TRBD2. Trimming removed 7 bases from V and 7 bases from J; junction bases left unmatched: 6. The CDR3 has 12 residues. Germline CDR1 DFQATT, CDR2 SNEGSKA (reference sequence). The CDR3 DNA follows: TGCAGTGTTCGGGGGGGAGGAAATGAGCAGTTCTTC. Its protein is CSVRGGGNEQFF.

This clonotype was picked up many times. Sequence at one end of the junction differs from germline and may be a read error. The chain is built from TRBV5-1 and TRBJ1-1; no firm D call. Germline CDR1 SGHRS, CDR2 YFSETQ. The CDR3 is made up of 14 amino acids. This CDR3 is CASTPTGMNTEAFF. As DNA, the CDR3 is TGTGCCAGCACCCCCACCGGAATGAACACTGAAGCTTTCTTT.

This clonotype was recorded many times. The chain is built from TRBV28 and TRBJ2-1; TRBD2 matches at 7 bases. The CDR3 loop spans 13 amino acids. V gave up 3 bases and J gave up 7 bases; unmatched junction bases: 3. In germline, CDR1 is MDHEN, CDR2 SYDVKM. The DNA for the CDR3 is TGTGCCAGCAGTTTGGGCGGGAGTAATGAGCAGTTCTTC. Protein sequence: CASSLGGSNEQFF.

This clonotype was recorded at least ten times. The CDR3 here is CASRNYRMDREQYF. The DNA of the CDR3 is TGTGCCAGCAGGAACTACAGGATGGATCGCGAGCAGTACTTC. The rearrangement links TRBV27 to TRBJ2-7; a possible D gene is TRBD1 (5 bases). V lost 6 bases and J 6 bases, leaving 18 bases between the germline ends. In germline, CDR1 is MNHEY, CDR2 SMNVEV (reference sequence). This CDR3 has 14 residues.

This clonotype was counted many times. V and J are TRBV11-1 and TRBJ1-2; TRBD1 matches 9 bases. From germline, CDR1 is SGHAT and CDR2 FQDESV (reference sequence). This CDR3 comprises 13 residues. V trimming: 4 bases; J trimming: 8 bases; junction bases outside the gene matches: 5. The CDR3 DNA sequence: TGTGCCAGCAGCTCCCGACAGGGGGACGGCTACACCTTC. It is translated as CASSSRQGDGYTF.